Shown below are 15 T cell receptor beta chains from a single sample sequenced in a study of blood T cell repertoires in COVID-19. Method: immunoSEQ multiplex PCR; TCRdb's copy keeps in-frame clones and lacks some. The table includes about 130,000 clones, about 76% detected once. Specimen: peripheral blood. The receptor source for this set is a woman in her 70s with COVID-19, enrolled during active disease.

The CDR3 loop is CSVGGGGYGYTF. For the CDR3, the DNA is TGCAGCGTTGGGGGAGGGGGCTATGGCTACACCTTC. The J gene is TRBJ1-2, the V gene TRBV29-1; D possibly corresponds to TRBD1 (6 bases). The ends were cut back, 4 bases at V and 4 bases at J, with 10 bases in the middle. Looked up from germline, CDR1 is SQVTM and CDR2 is ANQGSEA. The length of the CDR3 is 12 residues.

The chain uses TRBV12-1 and TRBJ2-5; the table assigns TRBD2, which was not confirmed against the DNA. TRBV12-1 is flagged as a pseudogene. The CDR3 sequence is 17 residues long. The CDR3 reads CASSSSSMRPEGETQYF. CDR3 bases: TGTGCCAGCAGCTCAAGTAGTATGAGACCGGAGGGGGAGACCCAGTACTTC.

The V call is TRBV19, the J call TRBJ1-2, with a weak D call TRBD1 (5 bases). V lost 9 bases, J lost 5 bases, and 22 bases lay in between. CDR3 size: 15 residues. CDR1 is LNHDA, CDR2 SQIVND, per germline (reference sequence). The CDR3, as DNA: TGTGCCAGCTGGCAGGGCGACCTCCCTGGGTATGGCTACACCTTC. This gives the protein CASWQGDLPGYGYTF.

The chain carries TRBV10-3 and TRBJ2-1, with 10 nucleotides matching TRBD2. Germline CDR1 reads ENHRY; CDR2 reads SYGVKD. The CDR3 is 15 amino acids. V lost 6 bases and J lost 2; bases outside the gene matches: 4. CDR3 nucleotides: TGTGCCATCAGCTTTACTAGCGGGACCTACAATGAGCAGTTCTTC. Protein product: CAISFTSGTYNEQFF.

This clone has only one observation. The V gene is TRBV28, the J gene TRBJ1-5; D is uncertain. Germline CDR1 MDHEN, CDR2 SYDVKM. The CDR3 spans 12 residues. Trimming left V 5 bases short and J 8 bases short, with 10 bases between. The CDR3 region is CASSNRVEPQHF. The CDR3 DNA reads as TGTGCCAGCAGTAACCGTGTAGAGCCCCAGCATTTT.

A remark on this clone: Other DNA sequences in the sample encode the same CDR3. The V and J genes are TRBV19 and TRBJ1-2, with no clear D. V lost 1 base and J lost 4, with 13 bases in between. The CDR3 has 15 amino acids. In germline, CDR1 is LNHDA, CDR2 SQIVND (reference sequence). This CDR3 reads CASSIVGRRTYGYTF. The CDR3 nucleotides are TGTGCCAGTAGTATAGTGGGCAGGAGGACCTATGGCTACACCTTC.

The chain is built from TRBV19 and TRBJ1-5, with TRBD1 matching over 11 bases. V gave up 6 bases and J gave up 1 base; unmatched junction bases: 5. The germline gives CDR1 LNHDA, CDR2 SQIVND (reference sequence). The length of the CDR3 is 16 residues. The CDR3: CASSRDRGFSNQPQHF. DNA for the CDR3: TGTGCCAGTAGCCGGGACAGGGGGTTCAGCAATCAGCCCCAGCATTTT.

The chain links TRBV7-6 to TRBJ2-3; TRBD1 agrees at 7 bases. The CDR3 runs to 15 residues. The V segment lost 1 base and the J segment 1 base; nucleotides outside the gene matches: 2. Germline V gene lookup returns CDR1 SGHVS and CDR2 FNYEAQ. The CDR3 DNA reads TGTGCCAGCAGCTTAGGGGACAGCCGCACAGATACGCAGTATTTT. As protein: CASSLGDSRTDTQYF. The whole variable domain, remainder taken from reference TRBV7-6 and TRBJ2-3, is GAGVSQSPRYKVTKRGQDVALRCDPISGHVSLYWYRQALGQGPEFLTYFNYEAQQDKSGLPNDRFSAERPEGSISTLTIQRTEQRDSAMYRCASSLGDSRTDTQYFGPGTRLTVL.

The rearrangement links TRBV12-3 or TRBV12-4 to TRBJ1-2; tentative D call: TRBD1 (6 bases). The CDR3 consists of 13 residues. V gave up 2 bases and J gave up 7 bases, with 11 bases separating them. The chain's CDR3 is CASSLKGESGYTF. CDR3 DNA sequence: TGTGCCAGCAGTTTAAAGGGGGAAAGTGGCTACACCTTC.

The V call is TRBV4-2, the J call TRBJ2-3; perhaps TRBD1 as D (6 bases). This CDR3 region has 16 residues. V lost 4 bases, J lost 0 bases, and 14 bases lay in between. Germline-derived CDR1 and CDR2 are LGHNA and YNFKEQ. Written as DNA, the CDR3 is TGTGCCAGCAGCCTGACCGGGACACAAAGCACAGATACGCAGTATTTT. Translating gives CASSLTGTQSTDTQYF.

The chain employs TRBV5-6 and TRBJ1-6; TRBD1 is a possible D gene (6 bases). The CDR3 runs 14 residues. V lost 4 bases to trimming and J lost 8 bases, with 13 bases between them. Germline CDR1 and CDR2: SGHDT and YYEEEE. The CDR3 nucleotides read TGTGCCAGCAGCCCCGGACAGTGGGATTCACCCCTCCACTTT. Translation gives CASSPGQWDSPLHF.

This clone came up once. This chain joins TRBV10-3 and TRBJ2-7; TRBD1 matches at 10 bases. Germline-derived CDR1 and CDR2 are ENHRY and SYGVKD. V shed 11 bases, J shed 5 bases, and the junction held 9 bases outside the gene matches. The CDR3 is 13 amino acids. This CDR3 reads CALSTGGTDEQYF. The CDR3 coding sequence is TGTGCCCTATCGACAGGGGGCACCGACGAGCAGTACTTC.

The chain recombines TRBV6-1 with TRBJ2-5, with D maybe TRBD1 (6 bases). The CDR3 consists of 16 residues. Per germline, CDR1 MNHNS and CDR2 SASEGT. V lost 4 bases and J lost 3, with 18 bases in between. CDR3 protein: CASSAGTPHIKETQYF. Written as DNA, the CDR3 is TGTGCCAGCAGTGCCGGGACACCTCATATCAAAGAGACCCAGTACTTC.

There are a few counts of this clone. The chain has TRBV2 and TRBJ2-3; 11 nucleotides line up with TRBD2. The V gene's germline CDR1 is SNHLY and CDR2 FYNNEI. The CDR3 is 15 amino acids. The V and J ends lost 2 bases and 6 bases, in that order; junction bases with no gene match: 4. CDR3 residues: CASSEKASGGDTQYF. As DNA, the CDR3 is TGTGCCAGCAGTGAAAAGGCTAGCGGGGGGGATACGCAGTATTTT.

V and J are TRBV24-1 and TRBJ1-5, with TRBD1 identical over 8 bases. Germline trimming cut 1 base from V and 0 bases from J; bases unmatched to any gene: 13. From germline, CDR1 is KGHDR and CDR2 SFDVKD. The CDR3 has 20 residues. CDR3 loop: CATSDLGDGQGTYSNQPQHF. For the CDR3, the DNA is TGTGCCACCAGTGATTTAGGTGACGGACAGGGCACCTATAGCAATCAGCCCCAGCATTTT.